What follows are 13 T cell receptor beta chains derived from one specimen sequenced in a study of PD-1 blockade in classical Hodgkin lymphoma. Every patient had relapsed following autologous stem cell transplantation, and cohorts differed in brentuximab vedotin exposure. Profiling relied on immunoSEQ multiplex PCR, and the TCRdb table lists in-frame clones only, not all of them. The sample has 45,000 or so clones, roughly 73% seen once. The sample consisted of peripheral blood mononuclear cells (PBMCs), taken at baseline. These receptors were obtained from a human donor with classical Hodgkin lymphoma.

This chain joins TRBV5-1 and TRBJ1-1; possibly TRBD1 for D (5 bases). The CDR3 loop spans 14 amino acids. Trimming took 0 bases from V and 7 from J, leaving 13 bases between them. Germline V CDR1 and CDR2: SGHRS, YFSETQ. The CDR3, as DNA: TGCGCCAGCAGCTTGGGACAGAGCTTTGTTGAAGCTTTCTTT. This encodes CASSLGQSFVEAFF.

V usage is TRBV7-9 and J usage is TRBJ2-5; maybe TRBD2 (5 bases). The CDR3 is 13 residues long. Germline V lookup: CDR1 SEHNR, CDR2 FQNEAQ (reference sequence). V dropped 4 bases and J dropped 5 bases, with 11 bases sitting between them. CDR3 sequence: CASSSSGGETQYF. CDR3 nucleotide sequence: TGTGCCAGCAGCTCTTCTGGCGGGGAGACCCAGTACTTC.

This clone was detected only once. This chain joins TRBV7-6 and TRBJ2-7; D possibly matches TRBD1 or TRBD2 (5 bases each). V was clipped by 2 bases and J by 4 bases, with 15 bases between them. Looked up from germline, CDR1 is SGHVS and CDR2 is FNYEAQ. CDR3 length: 15 amino acids. In DNA, the CDR3 is TGTGCCAGCAGCTTAAGTGGGGCGGGCGGTTACGAGCAGTACTTC. Protein sequence: CASSLSGAGGYEQYF.

The chain employs TRBV11-2 and TRBJ1-2; unclear D gene. Looked up from germline, CDR1 is SGHAT and CDR2 is FQNNGV. The CDR3 runs 14 residues. With 4 bases removed from V and 2 bases from J, the gap between germline ends came to 11 bases. The CDR3 is CASSSFGINYGYTF. CDR3 coding DNA: TGTGCCAGCAGCTCCTTCGGTATCAACTATGGCTACACCTTC.

This chain connects TRBV2 to TRBJ2-5; 9 bases match TRBD2. Per germline, CDR1 SNHLY and CDR2 FYNNEI. The length of the CDR3 is 14 residues. Trimming took 7 bases from V and 1 from J; bases not matched to a gene: 4. The CDR3 DNA sequence: TGTGCCAGCAACCTAGCGGGGTTCCAAGAGACCCAGTACTTC. It specifies CASNLAGFQETQYF.

This clone was counted a single time. The chain joins TRBV18 to TRBJ1-1; 7 bases are a match to TRBD1. The CDR3 sequence is 16 residues long. The V gene end was trimmed by 0 bases and the J gene end by 7 bases; junction bases not matched to a gene: 11. In germline, CDR1 is KGHSH, CDR2 LQKENI. CDR3 DNA sequence: TGTGCCAGCTCACCACCGTCACAGGGGATGCGCAGTGAAGCTTTCTTT. Translating gives CASSPPSQGMRSEAFF.

This chain joins TRBV5-1 and TRBJ2-2; TRBD1 or TRBD2 may be the D gene (5 bases each). Trimming cost V 2 bases and J 1 base, with 15 bases left between them. Germline assignment: CDR1 SGHRS and CDR2 YFSETQ. There are 17 residues in the CDR3. Here the CDR3 reads CASSFGYGTGNTGELFF. The CDR3 DNA sequence: TGCGCCAGCAGCTTTGGCTATGGGACGGGGAACACCGGGGAGCTGTTTTTT. The full variable domain, its missing parts supplied by reference TRBV5-1 and TRBJ2-2, is KAGVTQTPRYLIKTRGQQVTLSCSPISGHRSVSWYQQTPGQGLQFLFEYFSETQRNKGNFPGRFSGRQFSNSRSEMNVSTLELGDSALYLCASSFGYGTGNTGELFFGEGSRLTVL.

This clone has just one count. This sequence joins TRBV6-1 and TRBJ1-2; D possibly corresponds to TRBD1 (6 bases). The ends were cut back, 3 bases at V and 7 bases at J, with 9 bases in the middle. The germline V gene has CDR1 MNHNS and CDR2 SASEGT. The CDR3 is 12 amino acids. The CDR3 sequence is CASSEGARGYTF. Here the CDR3 DNA reads TGTGCCAGCAGTGAGGGGGCCCGTGGCTACACCTTC.

The V and J genes are TRBV5-1 and TRBJ1-1; D possibly corresponds to TRBD1 (5 bases). Germline V CDR1 and CDR2: SGHRS, YFSETQ. This CDR3 contains 16 residues. Trimming shortened V by 2 bases and J by 0 bases, and 14 bases separated the two germline ends. The CDR3 is CASSLGTARMNTEAFF. In nucleotides, the CDR3 is TGCGCCAGCAGCTTAGGGACTGCAAGGATGAACACTGAAGCTTTCTTT.

The chain uses TRBV11-3 and TRBJ2-5; 12 nucleotides line up with TRBD2. The V gene's germline CDR1 is SGHNT and CDR2 YENEEA. V gave up 4 bases and J gave up 5 bases; unmatched junction bases: 8. This CDR3 has 16 amino acids. The CDR3 spells CASSSSGRAIWETQYF. The CDR3 DNA reads as TGTGCCAGCAGCTCTAGCGGGAGGGCCATCTGGGAGACCCAGTACTTC.

The J gene is TRBJ2-5, the V gene TRBV9; TRBD1 aligns across 8 bases. There are 14 residues in the CDR3. The germline gives CDR1 SGDLS, CDR2 YYNGEE. The J segment lost 3 bases and the V segment lost 8 bases, leaving 9 bases of the junction unmatched. The DNA of the CDR3 is TGTGCCAGTAACTACGACAGGGGAGAAGAGACCCAGTACTTC. This gives the protein CASNYDRGEETQYF.

This clone was seen only a few times. The V and J genes are TRBV25-1 and TRBJ1-4; D is perhaps TRBD1 (6 bases). Germline CDR1 is MGHDK and CDR2 is SYGVNS. Between the trimmed V and J ends, which lost 0 bases and 8 bases, there was a span of 13 bases. The CDR3 is 15 residues long. CDR3 region: CASSEYRGAREKLFF. CDR3 sequence (DNA): TGTGCCAGCAGTGAATATCGGGGGGCTCGGGAAAAACTGTTTTTT.

The chain combines TRBV19 with TRBJ2-2; 14 positions agree with TRBD2. The CDR3 consists of 16 residues. The V and J ends lost 10 bases and 8 bases, in that order; junction bases with no gene match: 12. From germline, CDR1 is LNHDA and CDR2 SQIVND (reference sequence). CDR3 sequence: CATRLAGGSVRGELFF. The CDR3 nucleotides read TGTGCCACCCGACTAGCGGGAGGGAGCGTTAGAGGGGAGCTGTTTTTT. Full variable domain (missing parts from reference TRBV19 and TRBJ2-2): DGGITQSPKYLFRKEGQNVTLSCEQNLNHDAMYWYRQDPGQGLRLIYYSQIVNDFQKGDIAEGYSVSREKKESFPLTVTSAQKNPTAFYLCATRLAGGSVRGELFFGEGSRLTVL.